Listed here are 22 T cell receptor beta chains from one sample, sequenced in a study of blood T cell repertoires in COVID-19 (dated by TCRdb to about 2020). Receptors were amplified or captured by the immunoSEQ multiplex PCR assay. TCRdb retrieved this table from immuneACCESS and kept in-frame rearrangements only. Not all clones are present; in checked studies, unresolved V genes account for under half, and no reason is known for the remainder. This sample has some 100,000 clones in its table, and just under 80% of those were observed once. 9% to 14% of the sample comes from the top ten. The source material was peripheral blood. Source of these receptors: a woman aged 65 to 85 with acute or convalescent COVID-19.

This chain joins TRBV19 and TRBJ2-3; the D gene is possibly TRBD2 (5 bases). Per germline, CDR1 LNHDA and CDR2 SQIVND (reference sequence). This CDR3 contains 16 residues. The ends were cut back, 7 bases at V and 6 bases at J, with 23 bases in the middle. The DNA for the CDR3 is TGTGCCAGTACACTAGGGATTGGCGCCCCCCCGGATACGCAGTATTTT. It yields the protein CASTLGIGAPPDTQYF.

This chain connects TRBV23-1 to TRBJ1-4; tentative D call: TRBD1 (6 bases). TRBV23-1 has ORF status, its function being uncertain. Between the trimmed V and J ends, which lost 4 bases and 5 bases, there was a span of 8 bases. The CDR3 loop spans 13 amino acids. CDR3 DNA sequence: TGCGCCAGCAGTCTACAGGGAAATGAAAAACTGTTTTTT. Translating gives CASSLQGNEKLFF.

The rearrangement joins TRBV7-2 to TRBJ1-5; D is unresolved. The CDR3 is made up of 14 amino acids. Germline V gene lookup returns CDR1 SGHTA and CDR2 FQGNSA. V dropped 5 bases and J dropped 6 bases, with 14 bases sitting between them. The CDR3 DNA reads TGTGCCAGCAGCCCCGGCGGGCGGATTCAGCCCCAGCATTTT. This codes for CASSPGGRIQPQHF.

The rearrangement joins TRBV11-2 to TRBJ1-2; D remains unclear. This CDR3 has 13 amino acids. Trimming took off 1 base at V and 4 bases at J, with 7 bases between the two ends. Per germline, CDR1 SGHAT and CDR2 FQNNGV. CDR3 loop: CASSLAGAYGYTF. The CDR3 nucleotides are TGTGCCAGCAGCTTAGCGGGTGCCTATGGCTACACCTTC.

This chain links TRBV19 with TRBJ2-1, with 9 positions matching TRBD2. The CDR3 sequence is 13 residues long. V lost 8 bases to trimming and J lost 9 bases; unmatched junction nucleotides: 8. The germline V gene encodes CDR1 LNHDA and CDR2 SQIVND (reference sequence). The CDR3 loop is CASETSGRGEQFF. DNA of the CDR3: TGTGCCAGTGAGACTAGCGGCAGGGGTGAGCAGTTCTTC.

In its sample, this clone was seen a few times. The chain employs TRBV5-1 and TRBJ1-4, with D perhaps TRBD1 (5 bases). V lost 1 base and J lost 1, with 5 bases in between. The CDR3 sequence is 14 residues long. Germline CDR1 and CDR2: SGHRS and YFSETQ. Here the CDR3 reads CASSLTGTNEKLFF. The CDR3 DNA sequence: TGCGCCAGCAGCTTGACAGGAACTAATGAAAAACTGTTTTTT.

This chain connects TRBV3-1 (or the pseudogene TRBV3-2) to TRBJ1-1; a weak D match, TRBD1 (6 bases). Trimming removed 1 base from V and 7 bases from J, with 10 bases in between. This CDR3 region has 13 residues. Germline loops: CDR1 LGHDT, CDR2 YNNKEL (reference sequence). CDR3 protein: CASSQGGLLEAFF. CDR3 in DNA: TGTGCCAGCAGCCAAGGGGGGCTCCTTGAAGCTTTCTTT.

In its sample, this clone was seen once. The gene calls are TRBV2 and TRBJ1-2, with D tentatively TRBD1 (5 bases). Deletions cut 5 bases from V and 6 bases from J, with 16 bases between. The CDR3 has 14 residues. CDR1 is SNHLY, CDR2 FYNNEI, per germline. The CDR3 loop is CASSLAGRGHGYTF. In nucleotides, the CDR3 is TGTGCCAGCAGTCTTGCTGGGAGGGGCCATGGCTACACCTTC.

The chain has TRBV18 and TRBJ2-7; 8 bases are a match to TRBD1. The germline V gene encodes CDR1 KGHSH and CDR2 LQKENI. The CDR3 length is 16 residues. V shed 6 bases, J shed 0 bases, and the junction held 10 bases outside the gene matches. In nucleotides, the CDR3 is TGTGCCAGCTCTAAGTCCGGGACAGGTTCCTCCTACGAGCAGTACTTC. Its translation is CASSKSGTGSSYEQYF.

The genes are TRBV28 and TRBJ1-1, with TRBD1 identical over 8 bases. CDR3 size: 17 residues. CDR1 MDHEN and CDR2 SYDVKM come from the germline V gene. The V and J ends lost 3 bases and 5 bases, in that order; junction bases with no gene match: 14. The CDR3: CASSFPGGYVTLTEAFF. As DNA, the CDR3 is TGTGCCAGCAGTTTCCCAGGGGGCTACGTGACGCTGACTGAAGCTTTCTTT.

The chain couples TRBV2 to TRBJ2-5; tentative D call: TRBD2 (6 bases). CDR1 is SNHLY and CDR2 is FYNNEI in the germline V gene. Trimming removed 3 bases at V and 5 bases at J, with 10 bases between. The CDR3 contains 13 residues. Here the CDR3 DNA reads TGTGCCAGCAGTGATTGGGGGAGGGAGACCCAGTACTTC. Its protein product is CASSDWGRETQYF.

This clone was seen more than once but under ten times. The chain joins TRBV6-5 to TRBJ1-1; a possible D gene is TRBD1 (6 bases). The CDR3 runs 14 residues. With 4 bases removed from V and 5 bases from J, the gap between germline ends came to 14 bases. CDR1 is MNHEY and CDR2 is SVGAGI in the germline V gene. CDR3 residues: CASSSIRGWTEAFF. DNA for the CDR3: TGTGCCAGCAGTTCGATTAGGGGGTGGACTGAAGCTTTCTTT.

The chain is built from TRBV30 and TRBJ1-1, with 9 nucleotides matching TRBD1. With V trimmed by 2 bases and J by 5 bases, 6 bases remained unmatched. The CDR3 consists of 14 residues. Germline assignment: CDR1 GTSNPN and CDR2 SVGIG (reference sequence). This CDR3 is CAWSLTGGRTEAFF. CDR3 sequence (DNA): TGTGCCTGGAGTCTTACAGGGGGCAGGACTGAAGCTTTCTTT.

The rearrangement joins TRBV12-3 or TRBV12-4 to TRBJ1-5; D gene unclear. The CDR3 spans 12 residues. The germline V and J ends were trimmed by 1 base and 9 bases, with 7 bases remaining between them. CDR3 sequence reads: CASSLGRGPQHF. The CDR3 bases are TGTGCCAGCAGTTTAGGACGAGGGCCCCAGCATTTT.

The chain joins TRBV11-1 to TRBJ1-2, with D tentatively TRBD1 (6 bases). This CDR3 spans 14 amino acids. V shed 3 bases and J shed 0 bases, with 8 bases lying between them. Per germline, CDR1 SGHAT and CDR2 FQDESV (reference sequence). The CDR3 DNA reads TGTGCCAGCAGCTTGGACAGCGCTAACTATGGCTACACCTTC. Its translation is CASSLDSANYGYTF.

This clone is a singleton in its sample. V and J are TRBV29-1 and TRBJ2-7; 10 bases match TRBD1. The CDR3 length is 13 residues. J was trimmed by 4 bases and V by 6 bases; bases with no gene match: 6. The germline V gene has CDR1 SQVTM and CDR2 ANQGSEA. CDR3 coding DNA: TGCAGCGTGGATGGACAGGGGGTATACGAGCAGTACTTC. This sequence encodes CSVDGQGVYEQYF.

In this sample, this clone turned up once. The CDR3 loop reads CASSTSRQEAYTF. CDR3 bases: TGTGCCAGTAGTACCTCCAGACAGGAGGCCTACACCTTC. The chain joins TRBV19 to TRBJ1-2, with D possibly being TRBD1 (6 bases). V was clipped by 4 bases and J by 10 bases, with 16 bases between them. The length of the CDR3 is 13 residues. Germline V gene lookup returns CDR1 LNHDA and CDR2 SQIVND (reference sequence).

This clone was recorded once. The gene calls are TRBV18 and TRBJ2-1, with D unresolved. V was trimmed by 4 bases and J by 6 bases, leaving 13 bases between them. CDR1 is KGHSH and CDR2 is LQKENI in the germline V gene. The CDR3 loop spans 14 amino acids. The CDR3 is CASSLISSTNEQFF. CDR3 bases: TGTGCCAGCTCACTTATCTCAAGCACCAATGAGCAGTTCTTC.

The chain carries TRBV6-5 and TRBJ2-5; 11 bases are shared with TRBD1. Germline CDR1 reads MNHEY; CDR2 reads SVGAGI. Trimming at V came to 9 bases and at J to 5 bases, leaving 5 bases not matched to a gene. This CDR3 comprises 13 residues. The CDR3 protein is CARDRGLGETQYF. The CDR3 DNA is TGTGCCAGGGACAGGGGGCTTGGGGAGACCCAGTACTTC.

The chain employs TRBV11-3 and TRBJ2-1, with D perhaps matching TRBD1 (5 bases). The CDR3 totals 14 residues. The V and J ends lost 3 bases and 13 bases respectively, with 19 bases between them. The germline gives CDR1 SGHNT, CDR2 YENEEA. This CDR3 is CASSLSLVGQEQFF. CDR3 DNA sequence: TGTGCCAGCAGCTTGTCTCTCGTGGGGCAGGAACAGTTCTTC.

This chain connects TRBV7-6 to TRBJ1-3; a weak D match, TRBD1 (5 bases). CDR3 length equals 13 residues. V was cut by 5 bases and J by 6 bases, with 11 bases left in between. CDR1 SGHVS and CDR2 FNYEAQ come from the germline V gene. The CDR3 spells CASSGGEENTIYF. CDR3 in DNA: TGTGCCAGCAGCGGAGGGGAGGAAAACACCATATATTTT.

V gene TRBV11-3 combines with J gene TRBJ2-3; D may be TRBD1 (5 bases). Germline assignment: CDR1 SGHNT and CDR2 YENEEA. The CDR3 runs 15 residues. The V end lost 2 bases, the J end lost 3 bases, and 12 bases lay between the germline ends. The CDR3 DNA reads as TGTGCCAGCAGCTTAAGTTCGACAGATACAGATACGCAGTATTTT. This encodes CASSLSSTDTDTQYF.